One and the same sample provided the 11 T cell receptor beta chains below, sequenced in a study of T cells after yellow fever vaccination. MiXCR, run by TCRdb on the 5' RACE reads, gives a single entry per CDR3 protein. The table has approximately 550,000 distinct CDR3 sequences, 15% to 20% seen once. Sequencing was performed on PBMCs, taken 15 days after the yellow fever booster vaccination. The receptors were sampled from a man aged 25 to 40 who received the YFV17D yellow fever vaccine.

There are many counts of this clonotype. The chain couples TRBV5-5 to TRBJ2-5, with D uncertain. Germline V CDR1 and CDR2: SGHKS, YYEKEE (reference sequence). This CDR3 comprises 14 residues. Trimming removed 0 bases at V and 0 bases at J, with 6 bases between. The CDR3 reads CASSLGADQETQYF. Written as DNA, the CDR3 is TGTGCCAGCAGCTTGGGGGCAGACCAAGAGACCCAGTACTTC.

The chain uses TRBV11-2 and TRBJ2-3; 11 positions match TRBD2. CDR3 length equals 18 residues. Germline CDR1 reads SGHAT; CDR2 reads FQNNGV. V lost 5 bases to trimming and J lost 8 bases; unmatched junction nucleotides: 18. The CDR3 reads CASSLRPLAGGAMGTQYF. The CDR3, as DNA: TGTGCCAGCAGCCTCCGCCCCTTAGCGGGAGGGGCTATGGGTACGCAGTATTTT.

This clonotype was picked up a small number of times. The genes are TRBV11-2 and TRBJ2-3; 12 bases match TRBD2. Germline CDR1 reads SGHAT; CDR2 reads FQNNGV. The J segment lost 2 bases and the V segment lost 5 bases, leaving 5 bases of the junction unmatched. The CDR3 contains 16 residues. The CDR3 DNA is TGTGCCAGCAGCCGGACTAGCGGGACGTTCACAGATACGCAGTATTTT. Translated, it gives CASSRTSGTFTDTQYF.

J is TRBJ1-4 and V is TRBV9, with D possibly being TRBD1 (6 bases). This CDR3 contains 14 residues. V was trimmed by 1 base and J by 7 bases, leaving 11 bases between them. Germline CDR1 and CDR2: SGDLS and YYNGEE. In DNA, the CDR3 is TGTGCCAGCAGCGTATCACAGGGTGGTGAAAAACTGTTTTTT. Its protein is CASSVSQGGEKLFF.

This clonotype was found a few times. J is TRBJ2-7 and V is TRBV7-9; a possible D gene is TRBD2 (7 bases). CDR3 length: 14 residues. Trimming stripped 7 bases from V and 5 bases from J, with 18 bases between. The germline CDR1 and CDR2 sequences are SEHNR and FQNEAQ (reference sequence). The CDR3 spells CASTSRGGGHEQYF. The CDR3 DNA is TGTGCCAGCACCTCCCGTGGGGGGGGCCACGAGCAGTACTTC.

The CDR3 nucleotides are TGTGCCAGCAGTCTCCAGGGGGGGCCCCAGCATTTT. This codes for CASSLQGGPQHF. The rearrangement uses TRBV12-3 or TRBV12-4 and TRBJ1-5, with 7 positions matching TRBD1. The CDR3 is 12 residues long. J gave up 9 bases and V 5 bases, and 4 bases lay outside the gene matches.

This clonotype appeared a few times. The chain recombines TRBV5-1 with TRBJ2-3; no clear D. This CDR3 has 14 residues. Germline CDR1 is SGHRS and CDR2 is YFSETQ. V lost 5 bases, J lost 2 bases, and 12 bases lay in between. CDR3 DNA sequence: TGCGCCAGCAGTCCCGGCAGCAACACAGATACGCAGTATTTT. It codes for CASSPGSNTDTQYF.

The chain couples TRBV27 to TRBJ2-3, with 15 bases that match TRBD2. Losses at the gene ends were 5 bases for V and 2 bases for J; bases not matched to a gene: 14. Per germline, CDR1 MNHEY and CDR2 SMNVEV (reference sequence). The CDR3 runs 20 residues. The chain's CDR3 is CASSLGLAGGAPRVTDTQYF. The CDR3, as DNA: TGTGCCAGCAGTCTGGGACTAGCGGGAGGCGCCCCAAGGGTCACAGATACGCAGTATTTT.

DNA for the CDR3: TGTGCCAGCAGCAGGAGGGAGGAACTGTTTTTT. It is translated as CASSRREELFF. The chain couples TRBV5-6 to TRBJ1-4; D remains ambiguous. This CDR3 region has 11 residues. The V and J ends lost 4 bases and 12 bases respectively, with 10 bases between them. CDR1 is SGHDT, CDR2 YYEEEE, per germline.

This chain links TRBV23-1 with TRBJ2-4; perhaps TRBD2 as D (6 bases). TRBV23-1 is recorded as an ORF, its role being uncertain. The CDR3 has 21 residues. Trimming removed 1 base at V and 3 bases at J, with 28 bases between. This CDR3 reads CASSQLLPREKVVYVKNIQYF. Written as DNA, the CDR3 is TGCGCCAGCAGTCAATTACTCCCTCGGGAGAAGGTGGTGTATGTCAAAAACATTCAGTACTTC.

This clonotype was seen a few times. This chain connects TRBV7-9 to TRBJ1-2, with D maybe TRBD1 (5 bases). Germline assignment: CDR1 SEHNR and CDR2 FQNEAQ (reference sequence). The CDR3 loop spans 14 amino acids. Trimming pared 5 bases from V and 3 bases from J, leaving 13 bases between. In DNA form, the CDR3 reads TGTGCCAGCAGCCCGACCGGGGGTCACTATGGCTACACCTTC. This sequence encodes CASSPTGGHYGYTF.